The rows below give T cell receptor beta chains drawn from one sample of a study of PD-1 blockade in classical Hodgkin lymphoma. This table comes from immunoSEQ multiplex PCR, and its TCRdb copy is limited to in-frame clones, with some not included. The sample includes roughly 50,000 clones, less than 85% of them seen just once. The material was peripheral blood mononuclear cells (PBMCs), obtained before the second cycle of nivolumab. The source is a human donor with classical Hodgkin lymphoma. The CDR3 runs from the conserved cysteine through the conserved F or W. The D gene is left open where the match is weak.

TRBJ2-3 15 TRBV28 TRBD1 CASSRWTGSTDTQYF
TRBJ2-3 16 TRBV5-1 TRBD2 CASSQGLAGITDTQYF
TRBJ1-1 15 TRBV19 . CASTRDRSIATEAFF
TRBJ1-2 12 TRBV9 . CASSAGNYGYTF
TRBJ2-1 13 TRBV30 TRBD2 CAWSSGRRDEQFF
TRBJ2-3 14 TRBV11-2 . CASSWIGSTDTQYF
TRBJ2-1 17 TRBV7-8 . CASSLAVGYMEDNEQFF
TRBJ1-1 15 TRBV9 . CASSVGMTDYTEAFF
TRBJ1-1 15 TRBV5-5 TRBD1 CASSLGGTVNTEAFF
TRBJ2-1 14 TRBV11-2 TRBD1 CASSFSNRGHEQFF
TRBJ1-6 16 TRBV28 . CASSWATQTQPSPLHF
TRBJ1-5 15 TRBV19 . CASTQGQHSNQPQHF
TRBJ2-7 14 TRBV7-9 . CASTRIGNPYEQYF
TRBJ2-7 14 TRBV7-2 TRBD1 CASRSTGALSEQYF
TRBJ2-3 16 TRBV7-9 TRBD2 CASSLDGGGATDTQYF
TRBJ2-7 13 TRBV5-5 . CASSFRSSYEQYF
TRBJ2-5 13 TRBV5-6 . CASSLYGEETQYF
TRBJ2-3 14 TRBV9 . CASSVRTQKDTQYF
TRBJ2-4 13 TRBV5-1 . CASSSYGEHIQYF
TRBJ2-1 16 TRBV11-3 TRBD2 CASSLGLAGGRGEQFF
TRBJ1-5 14 TRBV27 . CASSGLGTNQPQHF
TRBJ2-1 15 TRBV5-1 . CASSLGLARGDEQFF
TRBJ2-7 20 TRBV12-5 TRBD2 CASGLAPRPGLAGDTYEQYF
TRBJ1-5 13 TRBV7-9 . CASSLALNQPQHF
TRBJ2-3 14 TRBV2 TRBD2 CASSGPSGADTQYF
TRBJ1-2 13 TRBV10-3 . CAIKDIAVYGYTF
TRBJ2-7 14 TRBV2 . CASKGGPGTYEQYF